The rows below give T cell receptor beta chains drawn from one sample of a study of T cell clonotyping in hematopoietic cell transplantation. Produced via immunoSEQ multiplex PCR; TCRdb's table is partial and in-frame only. The data contain around 15,000 clones, less than 98% of them singletons. Specimen: peripheral blood mononuclear cells, collected 30 days after allogeneic stem cell transplant. These receptor sequences come from a female patient in her fifties or sixties who had an allogeneic stem cell transplant from an unrelated donor, so T cells may come from the graft donor. Some clones in this sample may be carry-over from other donors' samples. Both conserved end residues are part of each CDR3. A D gene is named only where the DNA matches it firmly. Part of the rows lack a size; the others show once, few, many or a class for expanded clones.

abundance	v_gene	d_gene	j_gene	CDR3aa	CDR3nt
once	TRBV5-8	.	TRBJ2-5	CASSLAPWVGEAETQYF	TGTGCCAGCAGCTTGGCCCCCTGGGTCGGGGAGGCGGAGACCCAGTACTTC
.	TRBV29-1	.	TRBJ1-1	CSVATDNTEAFF	TGCAGCGTGGCTACAGATAACACTGAAGCTTTCTTT
.	TRBV7-9	.	TRBJ2-7	CASRLTGSSYEQYF	TGTGCCAGCAGACTTACAGGGAGCTCCTACGAGCAGTACTTC
.	TRBV4-1	.	TRBJ1-1	CASSPGQGFTEAFF	TGCGCCAGCAGCCCCGGCCAGGGGTTCACTGAAGCTTTCTTT
.	TRBV7-9	.	TRBJ2-1	CASSPKVRLDNEQFF	TGTGCCAGCAGCCCCAAGGTCAGGTTGGATAATGAGCAGTTCTTC
.	TRBV29-1	.	TRBJ1-5	CSVEDSYRNQPQHF	TGCAGCGTTGAAGATTCGTACAGGAATCAGCCCCAGCATTTT
.	TRBV18	TRBD1	TRBJ2-7	CASSPAGQGYEQYF	TGTGCCAGCTCACCTGCGGGACAGGGCTACGAGCAGTACTTC
.	TRBV19	TRBD1	TRBJ2-7	CASRDRGKDEQYF	TGTGCCAGCCGGGACAGGGGGAAGGACGAGCAGTACTTC
.	TRBV7-9	.	TRBJ1-1	CASSLAHRGNTEAFF	TGTGCCAGCAGCTTAGCCCACAGAGGGAACACTGAAGCTTTCTTT
.	TRBV9	.	TRBJ1-1	CASSVEPRLNTEAFF	TGTGCCAGCAGCGTAGAGCCTCGTCTGAACACTGAAGCTTTCTTT
.	TRBV19	.	TRBJ2-3	CASSIDGRRADTQYF	TGTGCCAGTAGTATAGATGGGCGAAGGGCAGATACGCAGTATTTT
.	TRBV2	TRBD2	TRBJ2-3	CASSGQTSGGDTQYF	TGTGCCAGCAGTGGACAGACTAGCGGGGGTGATACGCAGTATTTT
.	TRBV7-8	.	TRBJ2-3	CASSLGTHTDTQYF	TGTGCCAGCAGCTTGGGGACTCATACAGATACGCAGTATTTT
.	TRBV7-9	.	TRBJ2-7	CASSFRGSEQYF	TGTGCCAGCAGCTTTCGAGGGTCGGAGCAGTACTTC
.	TRBV5-4	.	TRBJ1-5	CASSLYGWNQPQHF	TGTGCCAGCAGCTTGTACGGCTGGAATCAGCCCCAGCATTTT
.	TRBV9	.	TRBJ2-1	CASSYRDSHNEQFF	TGTGCCAGCAGCTACCGGGACTCCCACAATGAGCAGTTCTTC
.	TRBV4-1	TRBD1	TRBJ2-3	CASSQGRDRTTDTQYF	TGCGCCAGCAGCCAGGGCCGGGACAGAACCACAGATACGCAGTATTTT
.	TRBV2	TRBD1	TRBJ2-7	CASRVGGQGAGEQYF	TGTGCCAGCAGGGTTGGAGGACAGGGGGCGGGTGAGCAGTACTTC
.	TRBV4-1	TRBD1	TRBJ1-2	CASSQDWTGDNYGYTF	TGCGCCAGCAGCCAAGATTGGACAGGGGATAACTATGGCTACACCTTC
.	TRBV7-9	.	TRBJ1-1	CASTISLGTEAFF	TGTGCCAGCACCATATCTTTGGGCACTGAAGCTTTCTTT
.	TRBV6-1	.	TRBJ1-1	CASSEPPEVTEAFF	TGTGCCAGCAGTGAGCCTCCAGAGGTCACTGAAGCTTTCTTT
.	TRBV27	.	TRBJ1-6	CASSLNGSPLHF	TGTGCCAGCAGTTTAAACGGTTCACCCCTCCACTTT
.	TRBV6-6	TRBD1	TRBJ1-2	CASSLTGGFDGYTF	TGTGCCAGCAGTTTAACAGGGGGGTTCGATGGCTACACCTTC
few	TRBV5-6	.	TRBJ2-7	CASSLSSYEQYF	TGTGCCAGCAGCTTGTCCTCCTACGAGCAGTACTTC
.	TRBV9	TRBD1	TRBJ1-2	CASSPSLTGRNYGYTF	TGTGCCAGCAGTCCTTCTTTGACAGGGCGTAACTATGGCTACACCTTC